These 20 T cell receptor beta chains were sequenced from one sample in a study of blood T cell repertoires in COVID-19. TCRdb's copy holds only in-frame clones and misses some; the assay was immunoSEQ multiplex PCR. The data show about 320,000 clones, 70% to 90% seen once. Input material: PBMCs or T cells enriched from blood (not recorded which). The receptors originated from a woman between 25 and 40 years old who had recovered from COVID-19.

The rearrangement links TRBV3-1 (or the pseudogene TRBV3-2) to TRBJ2-3, with TRBD2 identical over 13 bases. The CDR3 runs to 17 residues. After removal of 2 bases from V and 2 bases from J, the junction contained 4 bases not matched to a gene. Germline lookup yields CDR1 LGHDT and CDR2 YNNKEL (reference sequence). Written as DNA, the CDR3 is TGTGCCAGCAGCCAACTTACTAGCGGGGGGGCCACAGATACGCAGTATTTT. Its translation is CASSQLTSGGATDTQYF.

This clone appeared a few times. The rearrangement joins TRBV4-3 to TRBJ1-2, with 7 nucleotides matching TRBD1. The CDR3 sequence is 13 residues long. With 6 bases clipped from V and 2 bases from J, the junction kept 3 bases outside the gene matches. Germline V lookup: CDR1 LGHNA, CDR2 YSLEER. CDR3 in amino acids: CASSRGQNYGYTF. The CDR3 nucleotides are TGCGCCAGCAGTCGGGGACAGAACTATGGCTACACCTTC.

The rearrangement joins TRBV5-6 to TRBJ2-3; 7 bases are a match to TRBD2. With 4 bases clipped from V and 2 bases from J, the junction kept 7 bases outside the gene matches. CDR1 and CDR2 from the germline V gene are SGHDT and YYEEEE. The CDR3 spans 15 residues. The chain's CDR3 is CASSGRLASTDTQYF. In nucleotides, the CDR3 is TGTGCCAGCAGCGGGAGACTAGCCTCCACAGATACGCAGTATTTT.

This sequence joins TRBV11-2 and TRBJ2-1; D remains ambiguous. Germline assignment: CDR1 SGHAT and CDR2 FQNNGV. Trimming removed 0 bases from V and 0 bases from J, with 6 bases in between. The CDR3 totals 15 residues. The CDR3 sequence: CASSLDPSSYNEQFF. DNA of the CDR3: TGTGCCAGCAGCTTAGATCCGAGCTCCTACAATGAGCAGTTCTTC.

V usage is TRBV3-1 (or the pseudogene TRBV3-2) and J usage is TRBJ1-6; TRBD1 is a possible D gene (6 bases). Germline V gene sequence: CDR1 LGHDT, CDR2 YNNKEL (reference sequence). This CDR3 has 13 amino acids. V was shortened by 1 base and J by 14 bases, with 12 bases between the two germline ends. This CDR3 is CASSQGGRGALHF. DNA for the CDR3: TGTGCCAGCAGCCAAGGGGGGAGGGGGGCCCTCCACTTT.

This clone came up once. This chain links TRBV4-2 with TRBJ1-4; D not certain. Germline CDR1 and CDR2: LGHNA and YNFKEQ. There are 15 residues in the CDR3. With 2 bases removed from V and 5 bases from J, the gap between germline ends came to 12 bases. The CDR3 region has the DNA TGTGCCAGCAGCCAACAGACCCTTAGCAATGAAAAACTGTTTTTT. Amino acid sequence: CASSQQTLSNEKLFF.

This chain joins TRBV2 and TRBJ2-5, with D unresolved. The CDR3 consists of 12 residues. V shed 0 bases and J shed 5 bases, with 4 bases lying between them. From germline, CDR1 is SNHLY and CDR2 FYNNEI. The CDR3 protein is CASSEAAETQYF. CDR3 DNA sequence: TGTGCCAGCAGTGAAGCAGCCGAGACCCAGTACTTC.

The CDR3 protein is CASSGTNNAGELFF. In nucleotides, the CDR3 is TGCGCCAGCAGCGGCACTAACAACGCCGGGGAGCTGTTTTTT. The chain links TRBV4-1 to TRBJ2-2; D remains ambiguous. Trimming left V 5 bases short and J 6 bases short, with 13 bases between. Germline V CDR1 and CDR2: MGHRA, YSYEKL. The CDR3 spans 14 residues.

This sequence joins TRBV27 and TRBJ2-7, with D tentatively TRBD1 (6 bases). Trimming cost V 3 bases and J 0 bases, with 15 bases left between them. This CDR3 contains 16 residues. Germline V lookup: CDR1 MNHEY, CDR2 SMNVEV (reference sequence). CDR3 loop: CASSFDRTWSSYEQYF. The CDR3 DNA reads TGTGCCAGCAGTTTCGACAGGACTTGGAGCTCCTACGAGCAGTACTTC.

This clone came up once. The chain recombines TRBV5-6 with TRBJ1-6; D is perhaps TRBD1 (6 bases). Germline values: CDR1 SGHDT, CDR2 YYEEEE. V was trimmed by 2 bases and J by 9 bases, leaving 15 bases between them. The CDR3 length is 15 residues. CDR3 sequence: CASSFLPGVTSPLHF. CDR3 DNA sequence: TGTGCCAGCAGCTTCCTTCCAGGGGTTACTTCACCCCTCCACTTT.

The rearrangement joins TRBV29-1 to TRBJ2-2; D is perhaps TRBD2 (5 bases). Germline assignment: CDR1 SQVTM and CDR2 ANQGSEA. The V and J ends lost 4 bases and 6 bases respectively, with 9 bases between them. The CDR3 is 12 residues long. The CDR3 here is CSVVEEAGELFF. The CDR3 region has the DNA TGCAGCGTTGTGGAGGAGGCCGGGGAGCTGTTTTTT.

This chain uses TRBV19 with TRBJ2-1; 9 bases agree with TRBD1. With V trimmed by 5 bases and J by 2 bases, 7 bases remained unmatched. Germline V gives CDR1 LNHDA, CDR2 SQIVND (reference sequence). The CDR3 is 16 amino acids. The CDR3: CASSATGTGTYNEQFF. The CDR3, as DNA: TGTGCCAGTAGTGCTACCGGGACAGGGACCTACAATGAGCAGTTCTTC.

V and J are TRBV7-9 and TRBJ2-7; TRBD1 aligns across 7 bases. From germline, CDR1 is SEHNR and CDR2 FQNEAQ (reference sequence). This CDR3 region has 12 residues. The J segment lost 6 bases and the V segment lost 6 bases, leaving 5 bases of the junction unmatched. Here the CDR3 DNA reads TGTGCCAGCAGACAGAGGGACAGCGAGCAGTACTTC. It is translated as CASRQRDSEQYF.

The CDR3: CASSLVQYNEQFF. As DNA, the CDR3 is TGTGCCAGCAGCTTAGTCCAATACAATGAGCAGTTCTTC. The chain links TRBV7-9 to TRBJ2-1, with D unresolved. This CDR3 spans 13 amino acids. The V and J ends lost 1 base and 4 bases respectively, with 5 bases between them. CDR1 SEHNR and CDR2 FQNEAQ come from the germline V gene (reference sequence).

This chain connects TRBV5-1 to TRBJ2-1; TRBD2 aligns across 10 bases. Germline-derived CDR1 and CDR2 are SGHRS and YFSETQ. This CDR3 region has 15 residues. With V trimmed by 4 bases and J by 7 bases, 8 bases remained unmatched. CDR3 sequence: CASSKSGGASNEQFF. The CDR3 bases are TGCGCCAGCAGCAAAAGCGGGGGGGCAAGTAATGAGCAGTTCTTC. Complete variable domain (other parts from reference TRBV5-1 and TRBJ2-1): KAGVTQTPRYLIKTRGQQVTLSCSPISGHRSVSWYQQTPGQGLQFLFEYFSETQRNKGNFPGRFSGRQFSNSRSEMNVSTLELGDSALYLCASSKSGGASNEQFFGPGTRLTVL.

The chain joins TRBV18 to TRBJ2-7, with 10 bases fitting TRBD2. The V segment lost 5 bases and the J segment 0 bases; nucleotides outside the gene matches: 4. The CDR3 is 15 amino acids. CDR1 is KGHSH and CDR2 is LQKENI in the germline V gene. In DNA, the CDR3 is TGTGCCAGCTCAGCAGGACTAGCGGTCTCCTACGAGCAGTACTTC. Translated: CASSAGLAVSYEQYF.

This clone was recorded only once. V is TRBV19 and J is TRBJ1-5; 7 bases agree with TRBD1. CDR3 length: 13 amino acids. The J segment lost 5 bases and the V segment lost 5 bases, leaving 3 bases of the junction unmatched. The germline V gene has CDR1 LNHDA and CDR2 SQIVND (reference sequence). CDR3 nucleotide sequence: TGTGCCAGTAGTGTCCAGGGGGATCAGCCCCAGCATTTT. Its translation is CASSVQGDQPQHF.

V gene TRBV30 combines with J gene TRBJ2-4; 10 positions agree with TRBD1. After removal of 1 base from V and 7 bases from J, the junction contained 16 bases not matched to a gene. There are 18 residues in the CDR3. The germline V gene has CDR1 GTSNPN and CDR2 SVGIG (reference sequence). CDR3 loop: CAWSAIVDRGVKRNIQYF. DNA for the CDR3: TGTGCCTGGAGTGCAATAGTGGACAGGGGGGTCAAACGGAACATTCAGTACTTC.

The V call is TRBV7-2, the J call TRBJ2-7; 7 bases fit TRBD1. The CDR3 is 13 residues long. Germline V gene sequence: CDR1 SGHTA, CDR2 FQGNSA. The V and J ends lost 5 bases and 4 bases, in that order; junction bases with no gene match: 5. In DNA form, the CDR3 reads TGTGCCAGCAGCCTTGGGACAGTTTACGAGCAGTACTTC. Amino acid sequence: CASSLGTVYEQYF.

This chain uses TRBV2 with TRBJ2-5, with a tentative D call TRBD1 (6 bases). V lost 6 bases to trimming and J lost 3 bases, with 17 bases between them. Germline loops: CDR1 SNHLY, CDR2 FYNNEI. The CDR3 runs to 15 residues. In DNA form, the CDR3 reads TGTGCCAGCAGCAGAACGTCGACAGGAAAAGAGACCCAGTACTTC. This sequence encodes CASSRTSTGKETQYF.